This passage covers 14 T cell receptor beta chains from one sample sequenced in a study of cytomegalovirus exposure and HLA in healthy donors. PCR amplification relied on 60 Vbeta primers (plus 13 Jbeta primers). Profiling relied on immunoSEQ multiplex PCR, and the TCRdb table lists in-frame clones only, not all of them. The sample includes around 190,000 clones, approximately 79% seen only once; the top ten take 1.6%. The sample was PBMCs. The source of these receptors is a woman between 18 and 30 years old in good health and CMV-seronegative.

The chain couples TRBV19 to TRBJ2-6; a possible D gene is TRBD1 (6 bases). V dropped 5 bases and J dropped 2 bases, with 13 bases sitting between them. The CDR3 is 16 amino acids. The germline gives CDR1 LNHDA, CDR2 SQIVND (reference sequence). In DNA form, the CDR3 reads TGTGCCAGTAGTCCAAGGCAGGGGACTGGGGCCAACGTCCTGACTTTC. The encoded protein is CASSPRQGTGANVLTF.

This chain joins TRBV18 and TRBJ2-1, with 11 bases lining up with TRBD2. In germline, CDR1 is KGHSH, CDR2 LQKENI. The CDR3 totals 15 residues. J gave up 9 bases and V 2 bases, and 6 bases lay outside the gene matches. CDR3 nucleotides: TGTGCCAGCTCACCATTAATAGCGGGAGGGACTGAGCAGTTCTTC. This encodes CASSPLIAGGTEQFF.

The V gene is TRBV29-1, the J gene TRBJ2-1; 14 bases agree with TRBD2. The CDR3 is made up of 14 amino acids. V trimming: 5 bases; J trimming: 9 bases; junction bases outside the gene matches: 6. Looked up from germline, CDR1 is SQVTM and CDR2 is ANQGSEA. CDR3 DNA: TGCAGCGTTCCCGGGACTAGCGGGAGTAGTGAGCAGTTCTTC. This sequence encodes CSVPGTSGSSEQFF.

The chain employs TRBV5-1 and TRBJ1-3, with TRBD1 as a possible D gene (6 bases). The CDR3 totals 14 residues. Trimming cost V 4 bases and J 3 bases, with 11 bases left between them. Germline V CDR1 and CDR2: SGHRS, YFSETQ. The CDR3: CASSRGQLGNTIYF. CDR3 nucleotide sequence: TGCGCCAGCAGCCGAGGACAGCTTGGAAACACCATATATTTT. The variable domain in full, completed from reference TRBV5-1 and TRBJ1-3, reads KAGVTQTPRYLIKTRGQQVTLSCSPISGHRSVSWYQQTPGQGLQFLFEYFSETQRNKGNFPGRFSGRQFSNSRSEMNVSTLELGDSALYLCASSRGQLGNTIYFGEGSWLTVV.

The gene calls are TRBV29-1 and TRBJ2-7, with D tentatively TRBD1 (5 bases). This CDR3 is built from 12 residues. Per the germline V gene, CDR1 is SQVTM and CDR2 is ANQGSEA. Trimming took off 4 bases at V and 3 bases at J, with 10 bases between the two ends. The CDR3 spells CSVGQTRYEQYF. For the CDR3, the DNA is TGCAGCGTTGGACAGACCCGCTACGAGCAGTACTTC.

As to this clone: Germline and junction disagree at one end, which may indicate a read error. The chain employs TRBV7-9 and TRBJ2-5; tentative D call: TRBD2 (6 bases). Looked up from germline, CDR1 is SEHNR and CDR2 is FQNEAQ (reference sequence). The CDR3 is 17 amino acids. The CDR3 coding sequence is TGTTCCAGCAGCTTTAAGGGGACTCTGGGGGTGTTGGAGACCCAGTACTTC. It is translated as CSSSFKGTLGVLETQYF. The variable domain in full, completed from reference TRBV7-9 and TRBJ2-5, reads DTGVSQNPRHKITKRGQNVTFRCDPISEHNRLYWYRQTLGQGPEFLTYFQNEAQLEKSRLLSDRFSAERPKGSFSTLEIQRTEQGDSAMYLCSSSFKGTLGVLETQYFGPGTRLLVL.

This chain joins TRBV7-9 and TRBJ2-2, with 10 bases fitting TRBD1. There are 18 residues in the CDR3. Germline-derived CDR1 and CDR2 are SEHNR and FQNEAQ (reference sequence). The ends lost 2 bases at V and 4 bases at J; junction bases unmatched: 10. The CDR3 DNA reads TGTGCCAGCAGCTTAACCCCCCCGGGACAGGGGTTCACCGGGGAGCTGTTTTTT. It is translated as CASSLTPPGQGFTGELFF.

The chain carries TRBV30 and TRBJ2-7, with D unclear. Germline values: CDR1 GTSNPN, CDR2 SVGIG (reference sequence). The CDR3 loop spans 12 amino acids. V lost 1 base and J 3 bases, leaving 7 bases between the germline ends. CDR3 sequence reads: CAWSALSYEQYF. The DNA of the CDR3 is TGTGCCTGGAGTGCCCTTAGCTACGAGCAGTACTTC.

The rearrangement uses TRBV19 and TRBJ1-1, with D perhaps matching TRBD1 (5 bases). V gave up 5 bases and J gave up 5 bases, with 12 bases separating them. The CDR3 runs 13 residues. Germline CDR1 is LNHDA and CDR2 is SQIVND (reference sequence). Written as DNA, the CDR3 is TGTGCCAGTAGTTTGGGGGGAGGTACTGAAGCTTTCTTT. It codes for CASSLGGGTEAFF.

V gene TRBV6-1 combines with J gene TRBJ1-1, with D possibly being TRBD1 (6 bases). The CDR3 sequence is 13 residues long. V was shortened by 6 bases and J by 5 bases, with 13 bases between the two germline ends. Germline CDR1 MNHNS, CDR2 SASEGT. This CDR3 reads CASSLKGGTEAFF. The CDR3, as DNA: TGTGCCAGCAGCCTTAAAGGGGGAACTGAAGCTTTCTTT.

The V call is TRBV5-6, the J call TRBJ2-3, with 9 bases aligning to TRBD2. The J segment lost 1 base and the V segment lost 3 bases, leaving 3 bases of the junction unmatched. CDR1 and CDR2 from the germline V gene are SGHDT and YYEEEE. The CDR3 totals 15 residues. The CDR3: CASSYWTSGTDTQYF. CDR3 sequence (DNA): TGTGCCAGCAGCTACTGGACTAGCGGCACAGATACGCAGTATTTT.

The chain combines TRBV30 with TRBJ1-5; D uncertain. Germline CDR1 GTSNPN, CDR2 SVGIG (reference sequence). Trimming removed 1 base at V and 7 bases at J, with 11 bases between. The CDR3 has 13 residues. The CDR3 DNA sequence: TGTGCCTGGAGTGGGCAGTTTAACCAGCCCCAGCATTTT. Amino acid sequence: CAWSGQFNQPQHF. Looking up the rest from reference TRBV30 and TRBJ1-5 gives the full variable domain: SQTIHQWPATLVQPVGSPLSLECTVEGTSNPNLYWYRQAAGRGLQLLFYSVGIGQISSEVPQNLSASRPQDRQFILSSKKLLLSDSGFYLCAWSGQFNQPQHFGDGTRLSIL.

V usage is TRBV28 and J usage is TRBJ2-7, with 9 bases fitting TRBD2. This CDR3 is 17 amino acids long. Trimming removed 4 bases from V and 2 bases from J; junction bases left unmatched: 12. CDR1 and CDR2 (germline): MDHEN, SYDVKM. The CDR3 spells CASSSRWTSAIPYEQYF. CDR3 DNA: TGTGCCAGCAGTTCCCGGTGGACTAGCGCGATCCCCTACGAGCAGTACTTC.

The J gene is TRBJ2-5, the V gene TRBV6-5; perhaps TRBD1 as D (6 bases). Germline V gene sequence: CDR1 MNHEY, CDR2 SVGAGI. The CDR3 covers 15 residues. Trimming stripped 4 bases from V and 5 bases from J, with 17 bases between. The CDR3 DNA sequence: TGTGCCAGCAGTTCCACAGGGATTTCGGGGGAGACCCAGTACTTC. Its protein is CASSSTGISGETQYF.